The 27 T cell receptor beta chains below come from one sample, sequenced in a study of blood T cell repertoires in COVID-19 (TCRdb year 2020). The library was built by means of the immunoSEQ multiplex PCR assay. Sourced from immuneACCESS, this table was stored by TCRdb with only in-frame sequences that have V and J called. A share of the clones is absent; for the studies checked, an unresolved V gene accounts for under half, and the remainder has no known explanation. Counted in this sample were around 240,000 clones; 80% to 90% of them appeared once. Around 2% of the sample comes from the top ten. Sequenced material: PBMCs or T cells enriched from blood (not recorded which). The receptors were gathered from a woman between 45 and 60 years old who had recovered from COVID-19.

The V and J genes are TRBV11-3 and TRBJ1-4, with D possibly being TRBD1 (6 bases). V gave up 5 bases and J gave up 3 bases, with 13 bases separating them. The germline gives CDR1 SGHNT, CDR2 YENEEA. The CDR3 covers 15 residues. In nucleotides, the CDR3 is TGTGCCAGCAGCGGCCAACAGGGATCTAATGAAAAACTGTTTTTT. It specifies CASSGQQGSNEKLFF.

The rearrangement joins TRBV2 to TRBJ1-1; D unclear. Trimming removed 2 bases at V and 3 bases at J, with 13 bases between. The CDR3 consists of 15 residues. Germline V gives CDR1 SNHLY, CDR2 FYNNEI. In DNA, the CDR3 is TGTGCCAGCAGTGAAACCGACGGGATTTACACTGAAGCTTTCTTT. Amino acid sequence: CASSETDGIYTEAFF.

This chain links TRBV5-1 with TRBJ2-5; tentatively, D is TRBD1 (6 bases). The V end was cut by 4 bases, the J end by 2 bases, with 15 bases between. Germline V gene lookup returns CDR1 SGHRS and CDR2 YFSETQ. This CDR3 is 15 amino acids long. The CDR3 spells CASSGAGTRQETQYF. As DNA, the CDR3 is TGCGCCAGCAGCGGGGCCGGGACACGTCAAGAGACCCAGTACTTC.

The chain employs TRBV6-5 and TRBJ2-5; 9 bases align to TRBD1. Trimming removed 5 bases from V and 6 bases from J; junction bases left unmatched: 4. CDR1 is MNHEY and CDR2 is SVGAGI in the germline V gene. This CDR3 comprises 13 residues. In DNA form, the CDR3 reads TGTGCCAGCAGTAAACAGGGGGCGAAGACCCAGTACTTC. Translated: CASSKQGAKTQYF.

V is TRBV28 and J is TRBJ1-5; 9 bases map to TRBD1. This CDR3 is built from 15 residues. From germline, CDR1 is MDHEN and CDR2 SYDVKM. V shed 4 bases and J 1 base; nucleotides not matched to a gene: 2. The CDR3 spells CASSSGQGSNQPQHF. The CDR3 DNA sequence: TGTGCCAGCAGTTCAGGACAGGGGAGCAATCAGCCCCAGCATTTT. The entire variable domain, with the rest obtained from reference TRBV28 and TRBJ1-5, is as follows: DVKVTQSSRYLVKRTGEKVFLECVQDMDHENMFWYRQDPGLGLRLIYFSYDVKMKEKGDIPEGYSVSREKKERFSLILESASTNQTSMYLCASSSGQGSNQPQHFGDGTRLSIL.

The chain links TRBV19 to TRBJ1-2; D is unclear. Germline V gene lookup returns CDR1 LNHDA and CDR2 SQIVND (reference sequence). Trimming took off 3 bases at V and 4 bases at J, with 6 bases between the two ends. The CDR3 length is 12 residues. The CDR3 sequence: CASSIEIYGYTF. Written as DNA, the CDR3 is TGTGCCAGTAGTATCGAGATCTATGGCTACACCTTC.

This chain uses TRBV5-4 with TRBJ1-6, with TRBD1 matching 9 bases. There are 16 residues in the CDR3. Germline V gives CDR1 SGHNT, CDR2 YYREEE (reference sequence). V lost 0 bases to trimming and J lost 7 bases; unmatched junction nucleotides: 5. Written as DNA, the CDR3 is TGTGCCAGCAGCTTGGTGGGACAGGGACGGAATTCACCCCTCCACTTT. Its protein is CASSLVGQGRNSPLHF.

The chain couples TRBV13 to TRBJ1-4, with 10 nucleotides matching TRBD1. Germline V lookup: CDR1 PRHDT, CDR2 FYEKMQ (reference sequence). The CDR3 totals 14 residues. V lost 3 bases to trimming and J lost 6 bases; unmatched junction nucleotides: 1. CDR3 bases: TGTGCCAGCAGCTTCGGGACAGGGGATGAAAAACTGTTTTTT. It encodes CASSFGTGDEKLFF.

The CDR3 sequence: CASSPNTQTGAKNIQYF. DNA for the CDR3: TGTGCCAGCAGCCCAAATACACAGACAGGGGCCAAAAACATTCAGTACTTC. The chain carries TRBV25-1 and TRBJ2-4; 7 bases align to TRBD1. The V segment lost 6 bases and the J segment 1 base; nucleotides outside the gene matches: 12. The CDR3 runs 17 residues. Per the germline V gene, CDR1 is MGHDK and CDR2 is SYGVNS.

This chain uses TRBV7-9 with TRBJ2-1, with TRBD2 as a possible D gene (7 bases). Per the germline V gene, CDR1 is SEHNR and CDR2 is FQNEAQ (reference sequence). V lost 3 bases and J 10 bases, leaving 13 bases between the germline ends. CDR3 length: 13 amino acids. The CDR3 DNA is TGTGCCAGCAGCTTCGCCGGGGGGACAGAGCAGTTCTTC. Protein product: CASSFAGGTEQFF. The complete variable domain, with remaining parts taken from reference TRBV7-9 and TRBJ2-1, reads DTGVSQNPRHKITKRGQNVTFRCDPISEHNRLYWYRQTLGQGPEFLTYFQNEAQLEKSRLLSDRFSAERPKGSFSTLEIQRTEQGDSAMYLCASSFAGGTEQFFGPGTRLTVL.

This clone was found a few times. V gene TRBV3-1 (or the pseudogene TRBV3-2) combines with J gene TRBJ2-6; D unresolved. Germline V gene lookup returns CDR1 LGHDT and CDR2 YNNKEL (reference sequence). The CDR3 loop spans 18 amino acids. Trimming shortened V by 0 bases and J by 0 bases, and 12 bases separated the two germline ends. This chain's CDR3 is CASSQDRYSPSGANVLTF. The DNA for the CDR3 is TGTGCCAGCAGCCAAGATCGGTACAGTCCCTCTGGGGCCAACGTCCTGACTTTC.

The genes are TRBV19 and TRBJ2-1; TRBD2 is a possible D gene (6 bases). Trimming took off 8 bases at V and 10 bases at J, with 21 bases between the two ends. Germline V gene sequence: CDR1 LNHDA, CDR2 SQIVND (reference sequence). The CDR3 extends over 14 amino acids. In nucleotides, the CDR3 is TGTGCCAGTCGTCCGGGGACTTACCCCTTGGAGCAGTTCTTC. It encodes CASRPGTYPLEQFF.

The rearrangement links TRBV19 to TRBJ1-2; possible D gene TRBD1, 6 bases. The germline CDR1 and CDR2 sequences are LNHDA and SQIVND (reference sequence). The CDR3 has 17 amino acids. V was clipped by 3 bases and J by 5 bases, with 22 bases between them. CDR3 sequence reads: CASSIGISGGQGYGYTF. The CDR3 DNA follows: TGTGCCAGTAGTATCGGGATTTCTGGGGGACAAGGGTATGGCTACACCTTC.

In its sample, this clone was seen once. The chain has TRBV2 and TRBJ2-7; 8 bases are shared with TRBD1. CDR1 is SNHLY, CDR2 FYNNEI, per germline. CDR3 size: 13 residues. Trimming took 3 bases from V and 3 from J; bases not matched to a gene: 1. This chain's CDR3 is CASSDGQGYEQYF. CDR3 sequence (DNA): TGTGCCAGCAGTGACGGACAGGGCTACGAGCAGTACTTC.

The rearrangement uses TRBV11-3 and TRBJ2-2, with 9 bases matching TRBD2. CDR1 is SGHNT, CDR2 YENEEA, per germline. V dropped 3 bases and J dropped 5; count of bases not matched to a gene: 7. CDR3 length equals 16 residues. The DNA for the CDR3 is TGTGCCAGCAGCTTGGTTAGCGGGAGCGGGACCGGGGAGCTGTTTTTT. Protein: CASSLVSGSGTGELFF.

J is TRBJ2-5 and V is TRBV2; maybe TRBD2 (6 bases). There are 15 residues in the CDR3. Trimming cost V 6 bases and J 7 bases, with 21 bases left between them. Germline V gives CDR1 SNHLY, CDR2 FYNNEI. CDR3 region: CASSGGAVITGTQYF. CDR3 sequence (DNA): TGTGCCAGCAGCGGCGGGGCGGTGATAACGGGGACCCAGTACTTC.

The sample holds one count of this clone. The chain couples TRBV27 to TRBJ1-2; no reliable D call. The germline gives CDR1 MNHEY, CDR2 SMNVEV (reference sequence). Deletions cut 2 bases from V and 13 bases from J, with 17 bases between. The CDR3 spans 13 residues. Here the CDR3 DNA reads TGTGCCAGCAGTTTAGGGCAGAAAAACAGACCCACCTTC. It codes for CASSLGQKNRPTF.

CDR3 sequence reads: CASRRDRDYGYTF. As DNA, the CDR3 is TGTGCCAGCAGACGGGACAGGGACTATGGCTACACCTTC. This rearrangement joins TRBV21-1 to TRBJ1-2; the table gives TRBD1 as D, unverified against the DNA. TRBV21-1 constitutes a pseudogene. The CDR3 contains 13 residues.

This clone came up once. The J gene is TRBJ1-2, the V gene TRBV7-5. TRBV7-5 is termed a pseudogene. This CDR3 region has 14 residues. CDR3 amino acids: CARSPDWPKSGYTF. CDR3 DNA sequence: TGTGCCAGAAGCCCGGACTGGCCGAAGTCGGGCTACACCTTC.

The chain joins TRBV2 to TRBJ2-2, with D unresolved. Per germline, CDR1 SNHLY and CDR2 FYNNEI. V lost 2 bases to trimming and J lost 8 bases, with 9 bases between them. The CDR3 contains 13 residues. The chain's CDR3 is CASSESAAGELFF. CDR3 nucleotide sequence: TGTGCCAGCAGTGAATCTGCGGCGGGGGAGCTGTTTTTT.

The V and J genes are TRBV29-1 and TRBJ1-2, with D tentatively TRBD1 (5 bases). Germline values: CDR1 SQVTM, CDR2 ANQGSEA. V was shortened by 7 bases and J by 4 bases, with 16 bases between the two germline ends. The length of the CDR3 is 13 residues. CDR3 residues: CSASGGVSYGYTF. CDR3 nucleotide sequence: TGCAGCGCTTCCGGGGGGGTCAGCTATGGCTACACCTTC.

This clone was counted a few times. The CDR3 here is CASRATTSGSYEQYF. The CDR3 DNA is TGTGCCAGCAGAGCGACCACTAGCGGGAGTTACGAGCAGTACTTC. This chain connects TRBV6-5 to TRBJ2-7; TRBD2 matches at 11 bases. V was pared by 6 bases and J by 4 bases, with 8 bases of the junction left unmatched. The CDR3 covers 15 residues. CDR1 is MNHEY and CDR2 is SVGAGI in the germline V gene.

The CDR3 is CASARQGSSYNEQFF. The CDR3 DNA reads TGTGCCAGCGCCCGACAGGGGAGCTCCTACAATGAGCAGTTCTTC. The chain joins TRBV25-1 to TRBJ2-1; 8 positions agree with TRBD1. CDR1 is MGHDK and CDR2 is SYGVNS in the germline V gene. J was trimmed by 0 bases and V by 8 bases; bases with no gene match: 6. The CDR3 runs to 15 residues.

This clone was seen only a few times. The chain recombines TRBV3-1 (or the pseudogene TRBV3-2) with TRBJ1-1; D is ambiguous. This CDR3 contains 13 residues. Germline loops: CDR1 LGHDT, CDR2 YNNKEL (reference sequence). V was pared by 3 bases and J by 5 bases, with 10 bases between. The CDR3 DNA reads as TGTGCCAGCAGCCAGATACCGGGGACTGAAGCTTTCTTT. Translated, it gives CASSQIPGTEAFF.

The V gene is TRBV5-4, the J gene TRBJ1-1; D is undetermined. Germline V lookup: CDR1 SGHNT, CDR2 YYREEE (reference sequence). The germline V and J ends were trimmed by 1 base and 4 bases, with 11 bases remaining between them. The CDR3 loop spans 14 amino acids. The CDR3 DNA reads TGTGCCAGCAGCTTGCGGGGTAGGGCCACTGAAGCTTTCTTT. Amino acids: CASSLRGRATEAFF.

The chain is built from TRBV7-2 and TRBJ2-3, with D possibly matching TRBD1 (6 bases). The CDR3 consists of 16 residues. Trimming stripped 5 bases from V and 4 bases from J, with 19 bases between. Germline V gene lookup returns CDR1 SGHTA and CDR2 FQGNSA. The CDR3 sequence is CASSPGHSSGADTQYF. The CDR3 DNA reads TGTGCCAGCAGCCCGGGACACTCATCCGGGGCAGATACGCAGTATTTT.

The V gene is TRBV20-1, the J gene TRBJ1-5; D remains unclear. There are 13 residues in the CDR3. The germline V and J ends were trimmed by 3 bases and 7 bases, with 13 bases remaining between them. The germline gives CDR1 DFQATT, CDR2 SNEGSKA (reference sequence). This CDR3 reads CSASWSGGQPQHF. CDR3 DNA sequence: TGCAGTGCTAGTTGGTCAGGAGGACAGCCCCAGCATTTT.